This T cell receptor (beta chain) emerged from a study of blood T cell repertoires in COVID-19. A word on this clone: The CDR3 carries no conserved terminal phenylalanine or tryptophan, so it likely arises from a read error. The limits of the CDR3 on the DNA are not certain, so only TCRdb's listed CDR3 is given.

Germline loops: CDR1 LGHDT, CDR2 YNNKEL (reference sequence). The CDR3 is 11 residues long, counting both termini. In the original analysis: Amplification of reference gene primers was used by the study to estimate nucleated cell counts. TCRdb's table, derived via immunoSEQ multiplex PCR, lists solely in-frame clones and lacks some. The V and J calls and clone size were taken over from that table, and D and trimming were inferred from the DNA. The data hold a few hundred thousand clones, with around 89% observed a single time. Self-reported history from a screening survey and questionnaire set each donor's cohort. Two negative PCRs, clearance, or symptom resolution had been documented for recovered Cohort 3 donors.

The TCR originated in a woman aged 40-49 years who had recovered from COVID-19. The material sequenced was PBMCs or T cells enriched from blood (not recorded which). The gene calls are TRBV3-1 (or the pseudogene TRBV3-2) and TRBJ2-7; the DNA was not used to check the table's D call, TRBD2. The CDR3 sequence is CASSQGGLLKL.